Below, one T cell receptor beta chain is given with its context. What it binds is not known. This entry comes from a study of CD8+ T cells in alopecia areata. Regarding the study as a whole: Sequencing of scalp samples also includes resident alphabeta T cells from normal skin. Between patients, shared TCR sequences were less clear than in mice. This was possibly due in part to HLA diversity in the patient population.

cDNA prepared by RNA extraction and subsequent reverse transcription served as the template for sequencing. Method: immunoSEQ multiplex PCR; TCRdb's copy keeps in-frame clones and lacks some. Found here are approximately 30,000 clones, 62% of them singletons; the top ten hold about 20%. In alopecia areata patients, both lesional scalp punch biopsies and peripheral blood were collected. Sorting separated CD4+ and CD8+ T cells out of PBMCs. This CDR3 contains 15 residues. V was cut by 1 base and J by 2 bases, with 10 bases left in between. The germline gives CDR1 MNHEY, CDR2 SMNVEV (reference sequence).

The chain recombines TRBV27 with TRBJ2-3, with a weak D call TRBD1 (5 bases). The sequencing input was NKG2D-high CD8+ T cells sorted from blood. The receptor's source is a human donor with alopecia areata. The CDR3: CASSLYSGSTDTQYF. CDR3 coding DNA: TGTGCCAGCAGTTTATATTCAGGGTCCACAGATACGCAGTATTTT.